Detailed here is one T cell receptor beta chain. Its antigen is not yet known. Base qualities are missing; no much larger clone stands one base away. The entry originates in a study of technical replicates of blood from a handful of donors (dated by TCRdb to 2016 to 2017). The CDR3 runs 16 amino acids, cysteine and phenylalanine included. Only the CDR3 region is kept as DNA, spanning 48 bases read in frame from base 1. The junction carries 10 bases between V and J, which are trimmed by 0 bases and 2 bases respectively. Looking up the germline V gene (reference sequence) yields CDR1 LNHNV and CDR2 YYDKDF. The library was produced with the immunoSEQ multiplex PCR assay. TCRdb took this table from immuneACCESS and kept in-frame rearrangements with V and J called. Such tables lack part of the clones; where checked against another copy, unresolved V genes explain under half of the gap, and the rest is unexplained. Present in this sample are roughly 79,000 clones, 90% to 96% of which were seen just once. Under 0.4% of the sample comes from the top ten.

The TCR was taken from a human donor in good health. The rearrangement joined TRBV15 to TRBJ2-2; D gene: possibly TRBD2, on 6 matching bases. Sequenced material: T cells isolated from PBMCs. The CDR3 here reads CATSRDGGVNTGELFF. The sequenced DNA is TGTGCCACCAGCAGAGATGGAGGGGTTAACACCGGGGAGCTGTTTTTT.